One and the same sample provided the 31 T cell receptor beta chains below, sequenced in a study of T cell repertoires in cytomegalovirus infection. Using its own MiXCR run on the reads, TCRdb lists one record per CDR3 protein. Of some 800,000 distinct CDR3 sequences listed, about 31% are singletons. No antigen is known for these receptors. Sequences were derived from cultured CD8+ T cells from PBMCs, sampled from culture after CMV antigen stimulation. These receptors were taken from a human donor in good health (CMV status not recorded). Some clones in this sample may be carry-over from other donors' samples.

As concerns this clonotype: A read error may explain this, as a much larger clone is one base away. The chain combines TRBV6-2 or TRBV6-3 with TRBJ2-2; 9 nucleotides agree with TRBD2. The germline gives CDR1 MNHEY, CDR2 SVGEGT. The CDR3 is 15 amino acids. J lost 4 bases, V lost 6 bases, and 6 bases had no gene match. The CDR3: CASSWTSEGTGELFF. The CDR3, as DNA: TGTGCCAGCAGCTGGACTAGCGAGGGCACCGGGGAGCTGTTTTTT.

The rearrangement uses TRBV4-1 and TRBJ2-1; 7 bases match TRBD1. Losses at the gene ends were 1 base for V and 7 bases for J; bases not matched to a gene: 10. There are 16 residues in the CDR3. CDR1 MGHRA and CDR2 YSYEKL come from the germline V gene. CDR3 sequence: CASSQVTGVLVNEQFF. The CDR3 DNA follows: TGCGCCAGCAGCCAAGTCACAGGGGTTTTAGTAAATGAGCAGTTCTTC.

In its sample, this clonotype was seen a few times. V gene TRBV12-3 or TRBV12-4 combines with J gene TRBJ2-3, with TRBD2 matching 7 bases. V trimming: 7 bases; J trimming: 1 base; junction bases outside the gene matches: 5. This CDR3 contains 14 residues. The CDR3, as DNA: TGTGCCAGCACCGGACTAGTGCGCACAGATACGCAGTATTTT. Translating it yields CASTGLVRTDTQYF.

V gene TRBV3-1 combines with J gene TRBJ1-4; D uncertain. Per the germline V gene, CDR1 is LGHDT and CDR2 is YNNKEL (reference sequence). V was trimmed by 0 bases and J by 0 bases, leaving 8 bases between them. The length of the CDR3 is 16 residues. The CDR3 region is CASSQDPAATNEKLFF. In nucleotides, the CDR3 is TGTGCCAGCAGCCAAGACCCGGCCGCAACTAATGAAAAACTGTTTTTT. The whole variable domain, remainder taken from reference TRBV3-1 and TRBJ1-4, is DTAVSQTPKYLVTQMGNDKSIKCEQNLGHDTMYWYKQDSKKFLKIMFSYNNKELIINETVPNRFSPKSPDKAHLNLHINSLELGDSAVYFCASSQDPAATNEKLFFGSGTQLSVL.

In its sample, this clonotype was seen a few times. The chain couples TRBV5-1 to TRBJ2-2, with D maybe TRBD1 (6 bases). The CDR3 consists of 13 residues. Per germline, CDR1 SGHRS and CDR2 YFSETQ. Trimming took 7 bases from V and 6 from J, leaving 13 bases between them. The CDR3 DNA is TGCGCCAGCTCTTACAGGGAGTCCGGGGAGCTGTTTTTT. Protein sequence: CASSYRESGELFF.

V gene TRBV7-9 combines with J gene TRBJ2-5; weak D call: TRBD1 (6 bases). The ends were cut back, 2 bases at V and 1 base at J, with 8 bases in the middle. Germline V CDR1 and CDR2: SEHNR, FQNEAQ (reference sequence). This CDR3 has 14 residues. CDR3 sequence reads: CASSLRDTQETQYF. The CDR3 nucleotides are TGTGCCAGCAGCTTACGGGACACCCAAGAGACCCAGTACTTC.

This clonotype was seen a few times. The chain uses TRBV7-6 and TRBJ2-7; 11 bases map to TRBD1. The CDR3 extends over 15 amino acids. Germline lookup yields CDR1 SGHVS and CDR2 FNYEAQ. Trimming removed 1 base from V and 5 bases from J; junction bases left unmatched: 4. The CDR3 here is CASSLGGQGANEQYF. The DNA for the CDR3 is TGTGCCAGCAGCTTAGGCGGACAGGGGGCCAACGAGCAGTACTTC. Variable domain in full (rest from reference TRBV7-6 and TRBJ2-7): GAGVSQSPRYKVTKRGQDVALRCDPISGHVSLYWYRQALGQGPEFLTYFNYEAQQDKSGLPNDRFSAERPEGSISTLTIQRTEQRDSAMYRCASSLGGQGANEQYFGPGTRLTVT.

This clonotype was seen a few times. One end of the junction does not line up with germline, which may come from a read error. The V call is TRBV6-1, the J call TRBJ2-1; TRBD1 matches at 7 bases. The CDR3 has 11 amino acids. Germline V CDR1 and CDR2: MNHNS, SASEGT. CDR3 DNA: TGTGCCAGCAGTGGCCCCCAGGGGGAACTCTTC. It translates to CASSGPQGELF.

This clonotype was seen a few times. CDR3 bases: TGTGCCAGCAGTGTCGTTAGATGGGACGGCCGTTCGGATACGCAGTATTTT. This translates into CASSVVRWDGRSDTQYF. The chain links TRBV25-1 to TRBJ2-3; D tentatively reads TRBD1 or TRBD2 (5 bases each). V dropped 4 bases and J dropped 6 bases, with 23 bases sitting between them. The germline CDR1 and CDR2 sequences are MGHDK and SYGVNS. The CDR3 runs to 17 residues.

The chain recombines TRBV6-2 or TRBV6-3 with TRBJ2-7, with D perhaps matching TRBD1 or TRBD2 (5 bases each). CDR1 and CDR2 (germline): MNHEY, SVGEGT. The CDR3 loop spans 16 amino acids. Trimming left V 0 bases short and J 2 bases short, with 14 bases between. The CDR3 loop reads CASSYSVRDGTYEQYV. CDR3 bases: TGTGCCAGCAGTTACTCTGTCAGGGACGGAACCTACGAGCAGTACGTC.

This clonotype was seen at least ten times. This rearrangement joins TRBV6-5 to TRBJ2-3; D is unresolved. This CDR3 region has 13 residues. With 3 bases removed from V and 1 base from J, the gap between germline ends came to 5 bases. The germline V gene encodes CDR1 MNHEY and CDR2 SVGAGI. CDR3 DNA: TGTGCCAGCAGTTATAGGGGCACAGATACGCAGTATTTT. It encodes CASSYRGTDTQYF.

The gene calls are TRBV19 and TRBJ1-5; unclear D gene. The germline V gene has CDR1 LNHDA and CDR2 SQIVND (reference sequence). The V end was cut by 3 bases, the J end by 4 bases, with 7 bases between. The CDR3 covers 13 residues. In DNA form, the CDR3 reads TGTGCCAGTAGTATGGGGAGAAATCAGCCCCAGCATTTT. As protein: CASSMGRNQPQHF.

The table lists this clonotype with a few counts. The genes are TRBV7-6 and TRBJ2-7; 8 nucleotides align to TRBD1. Germline-derived CDR1 and CDR2 are SGHVS and FNYEAQ. V shed 5 bases and J 0 bases; nucleotides not matched to a gene: 18. The CDR3 is 19 residues long. The DNA of the CDR3 is TGTGCCAGCAGCCCGACCAGGGGGCAGGCCCCCGTCCACTCCTACGAGCAGTACTTC. It is translated as CASSPTRGQAPVHSYEQYF.

This clonotype was observed a few times. CDR3: CASSFGTETGELFF. The DNA for the CDR3 is TGTGCCAGCAGTTTTGGAACAGAGACCGGGGAGCTGTTTTTT. The chain carries TRBV27 and TRBJ2-2; D is ambiguous. V lost 3 bases and J lost 5, with 10 bases in between. There are 14 residues in the CDR3. The germline V gene has CDR1 MNHEY and CDR2 SMNVEV (reference sequence).

This clonotype has only a few counts. The chain employs TRBV19 and TRBJ1-1, with D uncertain. Trimming took off 8 bases at V and 2 bases at J, with 24 bases between the two ends. CDR1 and CDR2 (germline): LNHDA, SQIVND (reference sequence). CDR3 length: 17 residues. CDR3 DNA: TGTGCCAGTCGTAGTATATTGGGGTACAGTTTAAACACTGAAGCTTTCTTT. Protein sequence: CASRSILGYSLNTEAFF.

As for this clonotype: It may be a read error: a sequence one base away is much more abundant. V gene TRBV12-3 or TRBV12-4 combines with J gene TRBJ1-2; tentatively, D is TRBD1 (6 bases). The CDR3 covers 14 residues. The CDR3 DNA is TGTGCCAGCAGTCCAACCGGACAGCTCTATGGCTACATCTTC. It specifies CASSPTGQLYGYIF.

Comments on this clonotype: Here the CDR3 omits its conserved ending phenylalanine or tryptophan, so a read error is the likely source. The chain is built from TRBV27 and TRBJ2-1, with 7 bases aligning to TRBD1. Germline V gives CDR1 MNHEY, CDR2 SMNVEV (reference sequence). The V gene end was trimmed by 5 bases and the J gene end by 3 bases; junction bases not matched to a gene: 4. The CDR3 is made up of 14 amino acids. CDR3 nucleotides: TGTGCCAGCAGTAAAGGGACAGTCTACAATGAGCAGTTCTAC. Its protein is CASSKGTVYNEQFY.

This sequence joins TRBV27 and TRBJ1-1; D is uncertain. Germline V lookup: CDR1 MNHEY, CDR2 SMNVEV (reference sequence). Trimming took off 6 bases at V and 3 bases at J, with 5 bases between the two ends. The CDR3 has 11 residues. The CDR3 loop is CASSTYTEAFF. As DNA, the CDR3 is TGTGCCAGCAGCACCTACACTGAAGCTTTCTTT.

This clonotype has a handful of counts. The chain links TRBV7-8 to TRBJ2-5; possible D gene TRBD1, 5 bases. Germline assignment: CDR1 SGHVS and CDR2 FQNEAQ. Deletions cut 0 bases from V and 6 bases from J, with 20 bases between. This CDR3 has 17 residues. The CDR3 coding sequence is TGTGCCAGCAGCTTAGCGTCTAATAGGGGCGGCATTAAGACCCAGTACTTC. This translates into CASSLASNRGGIKTQYF.

For this clonotype: Being one base from a much bigger clone, this may be a read error. The genes are TRBV7-2 and TRBJ1-2; D is ambiguous. V was trimmed by 5 bases and J by 9 bases, leaving 19 bases between them. The CDR3 runs 14 residues. Germline CDR1 reads SGHTA; CDR2 reads FQGNSA. The CDR3 sequence: CASSRNQALYSYTF. The CDR3 DNA sequence: TGTGCCAGCAGCCGAAACCAGGCCCTATATAGCTACACCTTC.

V and J are TRBV27 and TRBJ2-7; D gene unclear. This CDR3 spans 15 amino acids. The V end lost 3 bases, the J end lost 3 bases, and 15 bases lay between the germline ends. The germline gives CDR1 MNHEY, CDR2 SMNVEV (reference sequence). CDR3 nucleotides: TGTGCCAGCAGTTTTGGGTCGAGACTCCTCTACGAGCAGTACTTC. It codes for CASSFGSRLLYEQYF.

The chain combines TRBV6-2 or TRBV6-3 with TRBJ2-1; TRBD2 aligns across 9 bases. With 2 bases clipped from V and 7 bases from J, the junction kept 9 bases outside the gene matches. CDR1 is MNHEY and CDR2 is SVGEGT in the germline V gene. CDR3 size: 16 residues. CDR3 nucleotides: TGTGCCAGCAGTTACGATGCGGGGGGGCCGGGGAATGAGCAGTTCTTC. This sequence encodes CASSYDAGGPGNEQFF.

The sample holds a few counts of this clonotype. The rearrangement uses TRBV6-1 and TRBJ2-2, with unresolved D. The germline V gene encodes CDR1 MNHNS and CDR2 SASEGT. The CDR3 covers 15 residues. V was shortened by 2 bases and J by 6 bases, with 13 bases between the two germline ends. CDR3 in amino acids: CASSERPIEPGELFF. In nucleotides, the CDR3 is TGTGCCAGCAGTGAAAGGCCGATCGAACCCGGGGAGCTGTTTTTT.

The table lists this clonotype with a few counts. The DNA is omitted, as the CDR3 cannot be located on it reliably, and the CDR3 follows TCRdb's listing. V is TRBV20-1 and J is TRBJ2-1; TRBD2, the table's D call, lacks a check against the DNA. Germline V gene lookup returns CDR1 DFQATT and CDR2 SNEGSKA (reference sequence). The CDR3 sequence runs 14 residues, both termini included. The CDR3 loop is CSARFAGGSPLKFF.

This clonotype was counted ten times or more. The genes are TRBV6-2 or TRBV6-3 and TRBJ1-5, with 8 bases matching TRBD1. After removal of 2 bases from V and 1 base from J, the junction contained 16 bases not matched to a gene. Germline V CDR1 and CDR2: MNHEY, SVGEGT. This CDR3 region has 20 residues. The CDR3 DNA follows: TGTGCCAGCAGTTACGACCGCCGGGCAGGGGGCGCGGGAAGCAATCAGCCCCAGCATTTT. This encodes CASSYDRRAGGAGSNQPQHF.

This clonotype has a handful of counts. J is TRBJ2-7 and V is TRBV12-3 or TRBV12-4; TRBD1 is a possible D gene (5 bases). V lost 3 bases and J lost 3, with 9 bases in between. CDR3 size: 13 residues. CDR3 amino acids: CASSLDILYEQYF. The CDR3 bases are TGTGCCAGCAGTTTGGACATCCTCTACGAGCAGTACTTC.

This clonotype was recorded a few times. The gene calls are TRBV4-1 and TRBJ2-3; D is undetermined. The CDR3 extends over 16 amino acids. Germline V gives CDR1 MGHRA, CDR2 YSYEKL. V was pared by 1 base and J by 4 bases, with 15 bases between. CDR3 DNA: TGCGCCAGCAGCCAAGTTGAGTTGGGCAGATCAGATACGCAGTATTTT. Amino acid sequence: CASSQVELGRSDTQYF.

This clonotype was observed many times. This rearrangement joins TRBV4-1 to TRBJ2-5; 7 bases agree with TRBD1. Looked up from germline, CDR1 is MGHRA and CDR2 is YSYEKL. V trimming: 3 bases; J trimming: 4 bases; junction bases outside the gene matches: 8. There are 15 residues in the CDR3. CDR3 loop: CASSHSTGVGETQYF. CDR3 sequence (DNA): TGCGCCAGCAGCCACAGCACAGGGGTAGGAGAGACCCAGTACTTC.

In this sample, this clonotype turned up a few times. CDR3 amino acids: CSATRGPNTEAFF. CDR3 sequence (DNA): TGCAGTGCTACCCGTGGGCCCAACACTGAAGCTTTCTTT. J is TRBJ1-1 and V is TRBV20-1, with D unresolved. This CDR3 is 13 amino acids long. The germline V gene has CDR1 DFQATT and CDR2 SNEGSKA (reference sequence). V was cut by 4 bases and J by 2 bases, with 11 bases left in between.

V gene TRBV6-5 combines with J gene TRBJ2-1, with 8 nucleotides matching TRBD2. Germline V gene lookup returns CDR1 MNHEY and CDR2 SVGAGI. The CDR3 loop spans 21 amino acids. V gave up 6 bases and J gave up 0 bases; unmatched junction bases: 22. The CDR3 coding sequence is TGTGCCAGCAGCCCCGGTGTGAGGAGCGGGGGTGCCCCAAGCTCCTACAATGAGCAGTTCTTC. It translates to CASSPGVRSGGAPSSYNEQFF.

This rearrangement joins TRBV11-2 to TRBJ2-3, with 8 positions matching TRBD1. This CDR3 comprises 17 residues. Germline V gene lookup returns CDR1 SGHAT and CDR2 FQNNGV. Trimming took 5 bases from V and 0 from J; bases not matched to a gene: 10. This chain's CDR3 is CASSAGTGGFSTDTQYF. The CDR3 DNA is TGTGCCAGCAGCGCCGGGACAGGAGGCTTTAGCACAGATACGCAGTATTTT.